This is a list of T cell receptor beta chains from one sample in a study of vaccination and CD4 T cells after COVID-19. Antigens for these TCRs are unknown. TCRdb ran MiXCR on the PCR reads and lists one entry per CDR3 protein. The sample lists around 4,000 distinct CDR3 sequences, roughly 65% occurring once. The sample comprised CD4+ T cells from blood, cultured in vitro. The receptors shown here come from a human donor in good health. The CDR3 runs from the conserved cysteine through the conserved F or W. D genes are given only for firm matches. Clone size appears in some rows only: once, few, many, or a class for an expanded clone.

V	D	size	J	DNA	CDR3
TRBV6-1	NA	NA	TRBJ2-3	TGTGCCAGCAGTGTTAGGCTAGGGTGGGATACGCAGTATTTT	CASSVRLGWDTQYF
TRBV6-4	NA	NA	TRBJ2-2	TGTGCCAGCAGCCCGGAGGGTCGCGGGGAGCTGTTTTTT	CASSPEGRGELFF
TRBV20-1	NA	NA	TRBJ1-2	TGCAGTGCTAGTAAAACGGGAGGGAACGTAGATGGCTACACCTTC	CSASKTGGNVDGYTF
TRBV5-6	NA	NA	TRBJ1-6	TGTGCCAGCAGCCCGGGGTCGGGGCCCCATTCACCCCTCCACTTT	CASSPGSGPHSPLHF
TRBV5-1	NA	few	TRBJ2-1	TGCGCCAGCAGCTTTGATAGCGGACGTTACAATGAGCAGTTCTTC	CASSFDSGRYNEQFF
TRBV28	TRBD1	NA	TRBJ2-5	TGTGCCAGCACCTCGGACAGGGGCAAGACCCAGTACTTC	CASTSDRGKTQYF
TRBV7-2	TRBD1	NA	TRBJ1-5	TGTGCCAGCAGCTTAGTCGCGACAGGGGGCAGGCAGCCCCAGCATTTT	CASSLVATGGRQPQHF
TRBV11-1	TRBD2	NA	TRBJ2-5	TGTGCCAGCAGCTTAGGACTAGCGGACCAAGAGACCCAGTACTTC	CASSLGLADQETQYF
TRBV19	NA	NA	TRBJ1-4	TGTGCCAGTGGGAGGGGGGTAGGTGAAAAACTGTTTTTT	CASGRGVGEKLFF
TRBV6-2/TRBV6-3	TRBD2	NA	TRBJ2-1	TGTGCCAGCAGTTCCCTCCTCAGAGCGGGGGGTTGGTCCTACAATGAGCAGTTCTTC	CASSSLLRAGGWSYNEQFF
TRBV6-2/TRBV6-3	NA	NA	TRBJ1-1	TGTGCCCGCAGTCCCCCAATCAACACTGAAGCTTTCTTT	CARSPPINTEAFF
TRBV7-2	NA	NA	TRBJ1-3	TGTGCCAGCAGCTTAGAACCGGGACACTACTCTGGAAACACCATATATTTT	CASSLEPGHYSGNTIYF
TRBV7-2	NA	NA	TRBJ1-5	TGTGCCAGCAGCCCCGGGGATTGGCAGCCCCAGCATTTT	CASSPGDWQPQHF
TRBV7-9	NA	NA	TRBJ2-5	TGTGCCAGCAGCTCCGGTTCGGGCCTCCAAGAGACCCAGTACTTC	CASSSGSGLQETQYF
TRBV7-2	NA	NA	TRBJ1-2	TGTGCCAGCAGCTCGTTATATGGCTACACCTTC	CASSSLYGYTF
TRBV6-1	NA	NA	TRBJ1-5	TGTGCCAGCAGTGAAGGGTGGCAGGGAGGTCAGCCCCAGCATTTT	CASSEGWQGGQPQHF
TRBV2	NA	few	TRBJ1-1	TGTGCCAGCAGTGAGGTTACTGAAGCTTTCTTT	CASSEVTEAFF
TRBV6-1	NA	NA	TRBJ1-4	TGTGCCAGCAGAGAATACCTCTACAGGGTAACTAATGAAAAACTGTTTTTT	CASREYLYRVTNEKLFF
TRBV19	NA	few	TRBJ1-2	TGTGCCAGTAGTGTGGGGTTGGCGGATGAGGCTAGCGATGGCTACACCTTC	CASSVGLADEASDGYTF
TRBV6-1	NA	NA	TRBJ1-6	TGTGCCAGCAGTGAAGTCGGGGGAACTTCACCCCTCCACTTT	CASSEVGGTSPLHF